The 19 T cell receptor beta chains given below trace back to one sample, sequenced in a study of blood T cell repertoires in COVID-19. Clones were read by immunoSEQ multiplex PCR, and TCRdb kept only the in-frame ones, dropping some. The repertoire includes more than 200,000 clones, around 90% of them detected once, and 10% to 14% sits in the top ten. The sequencing sample was made of PBMCs or T cells enriched from blood (not recorded which). These receptors were obtained from a young man who had recovered from COVID-19.

The rearrangement uses TRBV4-1 and TRBJ1-2; D might be TRBD1 (5 bases). Germline-derived CDR1 and CDR2 are MGHRA and YSYEKL. V was pared by 0 bases and J by 2 bases, with 10 bases between. This CDR3 has 15 amino acids. The CDR3 nucleotides are TGCGCCAGCAGCCAAGAGCCAGGGTGGAACTATGGCTACACCTTC. It translates to CASSQEPGWNYGYTF.

The V and J genes are TRBV28 and TRBJ1-5, with 9 bases that match TRBD1. The CDR3 totals 16 residues. With 5 bases clipped from V and 7 bases from J, the junction kept 12 bases outside the gene matches. Germline loops: CDR1 MDHEN, CDR2 SYDVKM. The CDR3, as DNA: TGTGCCAGCAGTGACTCGGGACAGGGTGGGCAACAGCCCCAGCATTTT. Amino acids: CASSDSGQGGQQPQHF.

This clone was seen just once. The DNA for the CDR3 is TGTGCCAGCAGCCAAGGGTCGGGTGGCGGGAGCTCCTACAATGAGCAGTTCTTC. Translating gives CASSQGSGGGSSYNEQFF. The chain has TRBV3-1 (or the pseudogene TRBV3-2) and TRBJ2-1, with 7 bases identical to TRBD2. This CDR3 region has 18 residues. Germline CDR1 reads LGHDT; CDR2 reads YNNKEL (reference sequence). V lost 1 base and J lost 0; bases outside the gene matches: 9.

This clone has a handful of counts. The rearrangement uses TRBV9 and TRBJ1-2; weak D call: TRBD1 (6 bases). The CDR3 sequence is 15 residues long. The germline CDR1 and CDR2 sequences are SGDLS and YYNGEE. The V end lost 6 bases, the J end lost 2 bases, and 17 bases lay between the germline ends. CDR3 nucleotides: TGTGCCAGCACCAAAGGGGGGGTAGGGAACTATGGCTACACCTTC. It encodes CASTKGGVGNYGYTF.

The genes are TRBV28 and TRBJ2-3; D possibly corresponds to TRBD1 (6 bases). The CDR3 runs 11 residues. The germline CDR1 and CDR2 sequences are MDHEN and SYDVKM. Deletions cut 3 bases from V and 15 bases from J, with 13 bases between. The CDR3 DNA reads as TGTGCCAGCAGTTTGGAGGACAGTCGATATTTT. Translation: CASSLEDSRYF.

The CDR3 loop is CASSFGQGKYGYTF. CDR3 nucleotides: TGTGCCAGCAGTTTTGGACAGGGGAAGTATGGCTACACCTTC. The gene calls are TRBV28 and TRBJ1-2; TRBD1 matches 9 bases. From germline, CDR1 is MDHEN and CDR2 SYDVKM. This CDR3 contains 14 residues. Unmatched junction bases numbered 4, after V lost 3 bases and J lost 5 bases.

The chain combines TRBV9 with TRBJ1-2; TRBD1 might be the D (6 bases). This CDR3 region has 15 residues. V lost 0 bases and J 8 bases, leaving 17 bases between the germline ends. From germline, CDR1 is SGDLS and CDR2 YYNGEE. The CDR3 nucleotides are TGTGCCAGCAGCGTAGGCGGGGGGGGCGCCGAGGGCTACACCTTC. It translates to CASSVGGGGAEGYTF.

CDR3 in DNA: TGTGCCAGCAGCTTCGGCGGAGAACGCACAGATACGCAGTATTTT. The encoded protein is CASSFGGERTDTQYF. This chain links TRBV7-2 with TRBJ2-3; the D is unclear. The ends were cut back, 3 bases at V and 1 base at J, with 11 bases in the middle. Looked up from germline, CDR1 is SGHTA and CDR2 is FQGNSA. CDR3 length: 15 amino acids.

The chain couples TRBV27 to TRBJ2-7, with TRBD2 as a possible D gene (6 bases). Germline V gene lookup returns CDR1 MNHEY and CDR2 SMNVEV (reference sequence). V was clipped by 5 bases and J by 0 bases, with 17 bases between them. This CDR3 has 16 residues. As DNA, the CDR3 is TGTGCCAGCAGTCCAGGTGCGGGAATGAGCTCCTACGAGCAGTACTTC. Translated: CASSPGAGMSSYEQYF.

J is TRBJ2-1 and V is TRBV5-5, with a possible D match to TRBD2 (5 bases). The V end lost 1 base, the J end lost 12 bases, and 11 bases lay between the germline ends. Germline V gives CDR1 SGHKS, CDR2 YYEKEE (reference sequence). The CDR3 extends over 12 amino acids. In DNA, the CDR3 is TGTGCCAGCAGCTTGACTGGCGGGCGGCAGTTCTTC. Its protein product is CASSLTGGRQFF.

This clone was found once. The J gene is TRBJ2-5, the V gene TRBV6-5; D not certain. With 2 bases removed from V and 0 bases from J, the gap between germline ends came to 7 bases. Germline CDR1 and CDR2: MNHEY and SVGAGI. The CDR3 covers 14 residues. Written as DNA, the CDR3 is TGTGCCAGCAGTTACCGGCAGGACCAAGAGACCCAGTACTTC. Translating gives CASSYRQDQETQYF.

The chain is built from TRBV4-1 and TRBJ1-1; TRBD1 matches at 7 bases. The V segment lost 4 bases and the J segment 0 bases; nucleotides outside the gene matches: 5. Germline V gene data show CDR1 as MGHRA and CDR2 as YSYEKL. The CDR3 runs 15 residues. This CDR3 reads CASSLTTGLNTEAFF. In DNA form, the CDR3 reads TGCGCCAGCAGCCTCACGACAGGGCTGAACACTGAAGCTTTCTTT.

This clone was recorded once. V gene TRBV5-4 combines with J gene TRBJ1-2; 7 bases map to TRBD1. V was pared by 6 bases and J by 4 bases, with 18 bases of the junction left unmatched. There are 17 residues in the CDR3. Germline CDR1 reads SGHNT; CDR2 reads YYREEE (reference sequence). CDR3 DNA: TGTGCCAGCAACCGTGGGACGCCGCCGGGACAGAGCTATGGCTACACCTTC. Residues: CASNRGTPPGQSYGYTF.

This chain connects TRBV6-6 to TRBJ2-7, with a tentative D call TRBD2 (5 bases). V was pared by 6 bases and J by 0 bases, with 9 bases between. Germline CDR1 reads MNHNY; CDR2 reads SVGAGI (reference sequence). The CDR3 loop spans 13 amino acids. Written as DNA, the CDR3 is TGTGCCAGCAGCCTCGGACTCTCCTACGAGCAGTACTTC. As protein: CASSLGLSYEQYF.

The V and J genes are TRBV24-1 and TRBJ2-5; a weak D match, TRBD2 (6 bases). The length of the CDR3 is 14 residues. V lost 4 bases, J lost 5 bases, and 13 bases lay in between. Germline V gene lookup returns CDR1 KGHDR and CDR2 SFDVKD. CDR3 protein: CATSDQGGGETQYF. The CDR3 coding sequence is TGTGCCACCAGTGACCAGGGTGGGGGGGAGACCCAGTACTTC.

This rearrangement joins TRBV7-9 to TRBJ2-5; 8 bases are shared with TRBD1. The CDR3 runs 17 residues. Germline V gives CDR1 SEHNR, CDR2 FQNEAQ (reference sequence). V was clipped by 1 base and J by 1 base; unmatched bases: 8. The CDR3 DNA follows: TGTGCCAGCAGCTTAGGGTTTACGGACAGGGTCCAAGAGACCCAGTACTTC. This gives the protein CASSLGFTDRVQETQYF.

This chain joins TRBV3-1 (or the pseudogene TRBV3-2) and TRBJ2-1; 8 bases map to TRBD2. The CDR3 is 17 residues long. The germline gives CDR1 LGHDT, CDR2 YNNKEL (reference sequence). J gave up 1 base and V 5 bases, and 10 bases lay outside the gene matches. The CDR3 DNA reads TGTGCCAGCAGCGAGGTCGCGGTAGCGGGGTCCTACAATGAGCAGTTCTTC. Its protein is CASSEVAVAGSYNEQFF.

The V call is TRBV30, the J call TRBJ2-6, with 10 bases that match TRBD1. Germline values: CDR1 GTSNPN, CDR2 SVGIG (reference sequence). The CDR3 extends over 19 amino acids. J lost 0 bases, V lost 2 bases, and 10 bases had no gene match. For the CDR3, the DNA is TGTGCCTGGAGTCTCCGGGACAGGGGAAGAGGCTCTGGGGCCAACGTCCTGACTTTC. Amino acids: CAWSLRDRGRGSGANVLTF.

The chain employs TRBV7-6 and TRBJ2-7, with 8 positions matching TRBD1. CDR1 SGHVS and CDR2 FNYEAQ come from the germline V gene. There are 16 residues in the CDR3. V lost 4 bases to trimming and J lost 2 bases; unmatched junction nucleotides: 10. CDR3 loop: CASSSGQGRETYEQYF. For the CDR3, the DNA is TGTGCCAGCAGCTCAGGACAGGGCCGAGAAACCTACGAGCAGTACTTC.